This TCR beta chain appears in the sequencing data of a study of blood T cells in healthy people across ages. V was pared by 10 bases and J by 3 bases, with 16 bases between. Germline CDR1 reads SGHTA; CDR2 reads FQGNSA. The CDR3 consists of 13 residues. Concerning this clonotype: A much larger clone lies a single base off, so this may be a read error.

Together with a sample-barcoded 5' primer, a J-beta primer mix was included in a second PCR lasting about 7 to 11 cycles. Every molecule of cDNA carried a tag from a template-switch adaptor with 12 random nucleotides. MiXCR, applied by TCRdb to the 5' RACE reads, yields one record per CDR3 protein. Among some 640,000 distinct CDR3 sequences listed, roughly 50% were seen once. This clonotype was sampled from a woman aged 60 to 75 in good health. The sequenced sample consisted of blood. The rearrangement uses TRBV7-2 and TRBJ2-7, with D maybe TRBD2 (6 bases). This CDR3 is CAINRGGLYEQYF. In DNA, the CDR3 is TGTGCCATCAATAGGGGAGGTCTCTACGAGCAGTACTTC.